The present T cell receptor beta chain was sequenced within a study of spatial heterogeneity in lung cancer. About the study: Averaged across combinations, each unique TCR and UMI pairing appeared more than ten times in raw reads, which were uncorrected.

CDR3 length: 16 amino acids. Germline CDR1 and CDR2: KGHSH and LQKENI. Unmatched junction bases numbered 12, after V lost 3 bases and J lost 10 bases. TCRdb fed the 5' RACE reads into MiXCR, producing one record per CDR3 protein. The sample carries 65,000 to 85,000 distinct CDR3 sequences, about a fifth recorded once. Time point noted: sample taken at primary tumor resection. Whole RNA from tumor, nontumor lung or frozen PBMC was sequenced unsorted. The donors comprised some 70 untreated early-stage non-small cell lung cancer patients. The sequenced sample was PBMCs, obtained at surgery. The chain combines TRBV18 with TRBJ2-1, with TRBD1 identical over 10 bases. The TCR was taken from a male donor with early-stage non-small cell lung cancer. The CDR3 DNA follows: TGTGCCAGCTCACCGCCGGGACAGGGGCCAAGCCCGGAGCAGTTCTTC. Its protein is CASSPPGQGPSPEQFF.